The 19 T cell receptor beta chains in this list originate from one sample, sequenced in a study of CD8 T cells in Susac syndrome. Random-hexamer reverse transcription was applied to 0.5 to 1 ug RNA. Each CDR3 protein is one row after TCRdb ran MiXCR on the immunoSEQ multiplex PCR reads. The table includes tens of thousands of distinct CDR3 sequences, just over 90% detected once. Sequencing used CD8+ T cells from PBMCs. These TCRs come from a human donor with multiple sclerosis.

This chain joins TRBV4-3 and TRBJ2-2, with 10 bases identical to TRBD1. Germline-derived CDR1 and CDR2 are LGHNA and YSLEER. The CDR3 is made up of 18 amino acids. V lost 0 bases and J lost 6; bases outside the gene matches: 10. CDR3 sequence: CASSQDRRDRGVAGELFF. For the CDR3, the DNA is TGCGCCAGCAGCCAAGACCGACGGGACAGGGGAGTTGCCGGGGAGCTGTTTTTT.

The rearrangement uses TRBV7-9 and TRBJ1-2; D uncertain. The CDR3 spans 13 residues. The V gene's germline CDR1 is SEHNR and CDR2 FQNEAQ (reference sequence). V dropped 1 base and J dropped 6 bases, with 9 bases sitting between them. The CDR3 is CASSLGREDGYTF. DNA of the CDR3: TGTGCCAGCAGCTTAGGGCGGGAGGATGGCTACACCTTC.

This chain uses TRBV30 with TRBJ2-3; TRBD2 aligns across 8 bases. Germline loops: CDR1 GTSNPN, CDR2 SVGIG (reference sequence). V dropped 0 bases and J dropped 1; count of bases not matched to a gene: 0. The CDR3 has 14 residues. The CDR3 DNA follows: TGTGCCTGGAGTGTACTAGCGGGCACAGATACGCAGTATTTT. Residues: CAWSVLAGTDTQYF.

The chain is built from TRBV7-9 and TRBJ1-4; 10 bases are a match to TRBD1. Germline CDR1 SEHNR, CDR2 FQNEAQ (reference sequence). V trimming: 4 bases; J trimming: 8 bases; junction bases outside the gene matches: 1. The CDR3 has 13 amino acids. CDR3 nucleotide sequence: TGTGCCAGCAGCTGGACAGGGGGAGAAAAACTGTTTTTT. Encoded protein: CASSWTGGEKLFF.

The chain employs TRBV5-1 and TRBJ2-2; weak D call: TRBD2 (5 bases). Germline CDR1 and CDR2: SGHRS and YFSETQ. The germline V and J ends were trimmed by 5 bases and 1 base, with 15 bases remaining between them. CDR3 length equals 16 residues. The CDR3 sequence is CASRSDGVGNTGELFF. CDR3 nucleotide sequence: TGCGCCAGCAGGTCGGACGGGGTCGGGAACACCGGGGAGCTGTTTTTT.

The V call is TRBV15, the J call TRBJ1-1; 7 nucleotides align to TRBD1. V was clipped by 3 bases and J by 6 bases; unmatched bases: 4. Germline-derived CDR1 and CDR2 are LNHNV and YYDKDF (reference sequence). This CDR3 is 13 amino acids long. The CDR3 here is CATSRTGSAEAFF. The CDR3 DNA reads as TGTGCCACCAGCAGGACAGGGTCGGCTGAAGCTTTCTTT.

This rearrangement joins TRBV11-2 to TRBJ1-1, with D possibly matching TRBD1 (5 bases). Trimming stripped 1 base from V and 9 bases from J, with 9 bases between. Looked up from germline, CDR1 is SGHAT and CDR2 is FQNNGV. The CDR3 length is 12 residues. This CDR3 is CASSLGGPQAFF. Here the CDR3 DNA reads TGTGCCAGCAGCTTAGGGGGACCCCAAGCTTTCTTT.

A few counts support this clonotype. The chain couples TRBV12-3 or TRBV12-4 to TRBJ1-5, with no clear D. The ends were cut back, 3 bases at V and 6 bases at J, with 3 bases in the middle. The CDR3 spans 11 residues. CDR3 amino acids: CASSFGQPQHF. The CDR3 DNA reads TGTGCCAGCAGTTTCGGTCAGCCCCAGCATTTT.

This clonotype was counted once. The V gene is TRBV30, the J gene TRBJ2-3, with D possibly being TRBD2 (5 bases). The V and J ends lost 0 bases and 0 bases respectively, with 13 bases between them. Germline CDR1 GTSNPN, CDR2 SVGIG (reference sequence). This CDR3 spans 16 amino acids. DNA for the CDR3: TGTGCCTGGAGTGTAGGAGATTCGGGGAGCACAGATACGCAGTATTTT. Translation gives CAWSVGDSGSTDTQYF. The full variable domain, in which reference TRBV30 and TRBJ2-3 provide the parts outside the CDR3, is SQTIHQWPATLVQPVGSPLSLECTVEGTSNPNLYWYRQAAGRGLQLLFYSVGIGQISSEVPQNLSASRPQDRQFILSSKKLLLSDSGFYLCAWSVGDSGSTDTQYFGPGTRLTVL.

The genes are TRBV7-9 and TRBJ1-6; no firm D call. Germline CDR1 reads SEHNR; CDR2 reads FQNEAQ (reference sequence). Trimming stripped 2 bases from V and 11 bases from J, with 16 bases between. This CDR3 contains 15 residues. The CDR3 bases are TGTGCCAGCAGCTTATCCCCCTCAGGCGCGACACCCCTCCACTTT. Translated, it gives CASSLSPSGATPLHF.

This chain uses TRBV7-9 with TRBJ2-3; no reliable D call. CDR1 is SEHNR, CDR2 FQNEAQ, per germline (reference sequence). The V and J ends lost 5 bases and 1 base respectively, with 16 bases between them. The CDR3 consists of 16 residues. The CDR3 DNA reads TGTGCCAGCAGCCCTATTCAATTCGCCGGCACAGATACGCAGTATTTT. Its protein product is CASSPIQFAGTDTQYF.

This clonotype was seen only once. CDR3 coding DNA: TGCGCCAGCAGCGGGGGCGTCGACCTCTGGGAGCAGTACTTC. Residues: CASSGGVDLWEQYF. The gene calls are TRBV5-1 and TRBJ2-7; tentatively, D is TRBD1 (6 bases). Germline values: CDR1 SGHRS, CDR2 YFSETQ. The CDR3 length is 14 residues. Trimming cost V 4 bases and J 7 bases, with 18 bases left between them.

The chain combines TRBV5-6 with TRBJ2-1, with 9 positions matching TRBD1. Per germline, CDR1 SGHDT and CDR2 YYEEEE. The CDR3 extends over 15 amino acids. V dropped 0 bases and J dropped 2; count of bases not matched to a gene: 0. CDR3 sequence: CASSLGTGAYNEQFF. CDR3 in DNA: TGTGCCAGCAGCTTGGGGACAGGGGCCTACAATGAGCAGTTCTTC.

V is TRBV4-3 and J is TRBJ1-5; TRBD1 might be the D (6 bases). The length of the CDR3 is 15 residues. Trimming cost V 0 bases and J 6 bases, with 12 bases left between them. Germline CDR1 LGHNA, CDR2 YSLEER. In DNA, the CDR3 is TGCGCCAGCAGCCAAGATAGAAGGGGGTCTCAGCCCCAGCATTTT. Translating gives CASSQDRRGSQPQHF.

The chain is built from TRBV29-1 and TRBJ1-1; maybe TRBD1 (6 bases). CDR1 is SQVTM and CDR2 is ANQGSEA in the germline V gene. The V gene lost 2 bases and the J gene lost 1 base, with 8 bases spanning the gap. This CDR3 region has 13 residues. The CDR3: CSVETGRNTEAFF. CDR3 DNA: TGCAGCGTTGAAACAGGGCGGAACACTGAAGCTTTCTTT.

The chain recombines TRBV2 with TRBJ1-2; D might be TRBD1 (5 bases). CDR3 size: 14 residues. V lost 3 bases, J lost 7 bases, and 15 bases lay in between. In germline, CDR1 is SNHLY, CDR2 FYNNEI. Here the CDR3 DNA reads TGTGCCAGCAGTGATATTCTCCCAGGGCGTGGCTACACCTTC. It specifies CASSDILPGRGYTF. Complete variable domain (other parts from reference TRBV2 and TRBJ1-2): EPEVTQTPSHQVTQMGQEVILRCVPISNHLYFYWYRQILGQKVEFLVSFYNNEISEKSEIFDDQFSVERPDGSNFTLKIRSTKLEDSAMYFCASSDILPGRGYTFGSGTRLTVV.

The CDR3 loop is CASSLLTEAFF. DNA of the CDR3: TGTGCCAGCAGTTTATTGACTGAAGCTTTCTTT. The rearrangement uses TRBV28 and TRBJ1-1, with D unresolved. Germline CDR1 and CDR2: MDHEN and SYDVKM. V was pared by 1 base and J by 5 bases, with 2 bases between. CDR3 size: 11 residues.

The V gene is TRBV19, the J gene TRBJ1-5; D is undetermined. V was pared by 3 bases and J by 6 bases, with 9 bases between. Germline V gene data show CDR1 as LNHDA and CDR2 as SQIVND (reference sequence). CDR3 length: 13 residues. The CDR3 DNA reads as TGTGCCAGTAGTATCCGTGCTAGTCAGCCCCAGCATTTT. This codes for CASSIRASQPQHF.

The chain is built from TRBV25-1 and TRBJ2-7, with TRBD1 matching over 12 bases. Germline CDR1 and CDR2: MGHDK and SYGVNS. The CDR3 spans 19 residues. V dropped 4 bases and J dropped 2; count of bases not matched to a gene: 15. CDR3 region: CASSVLPGQGARSAYEQYF. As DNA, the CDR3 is TGTGCCAGCAGTGTTCTACCGGGACAGGGGGCGCGAAGCGCCTACGAGCAGTACTTC.